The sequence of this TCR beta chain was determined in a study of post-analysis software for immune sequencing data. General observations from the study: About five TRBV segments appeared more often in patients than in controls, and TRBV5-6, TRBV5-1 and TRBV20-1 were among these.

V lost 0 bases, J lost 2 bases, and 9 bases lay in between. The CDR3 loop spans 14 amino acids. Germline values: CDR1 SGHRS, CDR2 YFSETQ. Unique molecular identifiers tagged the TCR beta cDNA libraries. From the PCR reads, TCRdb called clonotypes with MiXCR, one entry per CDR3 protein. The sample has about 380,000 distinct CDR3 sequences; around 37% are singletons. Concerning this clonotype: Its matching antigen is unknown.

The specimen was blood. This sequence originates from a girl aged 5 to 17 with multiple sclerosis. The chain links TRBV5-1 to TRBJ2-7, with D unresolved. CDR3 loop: CASSLAGRPYEQYF. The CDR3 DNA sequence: TGCGCCAGCAGCTTGGCAGGCAGACCCTACGAGCAGTACTTC.